This T cell receptor (beta chain) was sequenced during a study of spatial heterogeneity in lung cancer. Overall study context: Detected beta-chain sequences consistently exceeded alpha-chain sequences.

TCRdb ran MiXCR on the 5' RACE reads and lists one entry per CDR3 protein. Of fewer than 18,000 distinct CDR3 sequences in the sample, about 3.6% are singletons; the top ten hold around 9.6%. The V segment lost 6 bases and the J segment 6 bases; nucleotides outside the gene matches: 5. The CDR3 is made up of 14 amino acids. The germline gives CDR1 SNHLY, CDR2 FYNNEI. This clonotype was counted a single time. Within a library made for alpha chains, this beta chain is off target, and its count is uninformative. Time point meaning: sample taken at primary tumor resection. The chain recombines TRBV2 with TRBJ2-1; 10 nucleotides match TRBD1. This specimen was normal lung tissue next to the tumor, taken at surgery. The clonotype was recovered from a male donor with early-stage non-small cell lung cancer. The CDR3 coding sequence is TGTGCCAGCAGCTGGGACAGGGGCAGCAATGAGCAGTTCTTC. As protein: CASSWDRGSNEQFF. Full variable domain (missing parts from reference TRBV2 and TRBJ2-1): EPEVTQTPSHQVTQMGQEVILRCVPISNHLYFYWYRQILGQKVEFLVSFYNNEISEKSEIFDDQFSVERPDGSNFTLKIRSTKLEDSAMYFCASSWDRGSNEQFFGPGTRLTVL.